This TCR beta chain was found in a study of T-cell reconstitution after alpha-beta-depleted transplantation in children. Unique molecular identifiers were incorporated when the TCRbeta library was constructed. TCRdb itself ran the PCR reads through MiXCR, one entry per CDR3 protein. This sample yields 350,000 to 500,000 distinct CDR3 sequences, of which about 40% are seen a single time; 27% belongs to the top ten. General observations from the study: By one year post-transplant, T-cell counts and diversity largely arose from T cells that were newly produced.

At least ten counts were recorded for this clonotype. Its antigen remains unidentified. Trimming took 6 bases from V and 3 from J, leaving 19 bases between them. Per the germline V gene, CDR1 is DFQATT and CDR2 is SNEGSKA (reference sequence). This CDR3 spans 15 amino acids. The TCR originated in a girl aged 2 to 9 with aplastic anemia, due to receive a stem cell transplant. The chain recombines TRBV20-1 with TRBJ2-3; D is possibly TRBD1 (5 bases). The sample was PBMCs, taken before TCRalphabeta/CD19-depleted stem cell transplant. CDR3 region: CSAPVGVILTDTQYF. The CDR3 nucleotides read TGCAGTGCGCCTGTAGGGGTGATTTTGACAGATACGCAGTATTTT.